The clone carrying this T cell receptor (beta chain) was seen once. The data stem from a study of Tregs in tolerant kidney transplant recipients. Here immunoSEQ multiplex PCR was the method, and the copy in TCRdb shows in-frame clones only, minus some. The data contain some 66,000 clones, roughly 89% of them singletons. The germline V gene has CDR1 SSHAT and CDR2 FNYEAQ (reference sequence). Trimming removed 6 bases from V and 5 bases from J; junction bases left unmatched: 7. This CDR3 has 15 amino acids. The sample here was CD8+ T cells from blood, taken before the transplant. The V call is TRBV7-7, the J call TRBJ2-2; 9 bases are shared with TRBD1. This clonotype was sampled from a human donor who received a combined kidney and bone marrow transplant. The CDR3 bases are TGTGCCAGCAGTCCCGGGACAGGGTGGACCGGGGAGCTGTTTTTT. Translation gives CASSPGTGWTGELFF.